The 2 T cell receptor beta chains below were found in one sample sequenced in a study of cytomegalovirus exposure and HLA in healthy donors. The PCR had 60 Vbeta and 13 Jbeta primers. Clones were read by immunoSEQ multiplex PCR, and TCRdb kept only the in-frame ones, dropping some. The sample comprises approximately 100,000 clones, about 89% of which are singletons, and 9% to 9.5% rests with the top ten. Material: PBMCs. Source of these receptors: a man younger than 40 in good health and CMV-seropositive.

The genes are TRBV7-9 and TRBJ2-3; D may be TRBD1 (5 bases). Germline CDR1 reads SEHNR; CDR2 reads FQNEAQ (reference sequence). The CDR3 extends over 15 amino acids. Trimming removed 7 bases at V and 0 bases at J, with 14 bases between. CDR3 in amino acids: CASTLTGASTDTQYF. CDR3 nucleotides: TGTGCCAGCACCCTTACAGGAGCTAGCACAGATACGCAGTATTTT.

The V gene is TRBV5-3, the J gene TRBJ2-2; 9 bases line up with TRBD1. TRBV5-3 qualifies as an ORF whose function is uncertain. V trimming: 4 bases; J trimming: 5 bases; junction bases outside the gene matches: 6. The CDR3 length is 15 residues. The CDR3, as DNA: TGTGCCAGAAGCAAGACAGGGGGGAGGACCGGGGAGCTGTTTTTT. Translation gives CARSKTGGRTGELFF.